A single sample gave rise to the 19 T cell receptor beta chains below, sequenced in a study of control samples from healthy donors and cancer patients. Sequencing was performed with immunoSEQ multiplex PCR; in TCRdb, only in-frame clones are kept and a portion is missing. The sample has around 93,000 clones, around nine tenths seen once. Source material: blood. These receptors all stem from a man aged 30 to 39 in good health.

The chain carries TRBV7-9 and TRBJ2-1; tentatively, D is TRBD1 (5 bases). CDR1 SEHNR and CDR2 FQNEAQ come from the germline V gene (reference sequence). The V and J ends lost 4 bases and 2 bases respectively, with 12 bases between them. The CDR3 spans 15 residues. The CDR3: CASSSSGFPYNEQFF. As DNA, the CDR3 is TGTGCCAGCAGCTCCTCAGGGTTTCCCTACAATGAGCAGTTCTTC.

This chain connects TRBV15 to TRBJ1-3, with a tentative D call TRBD1 (6 bases). The CDR3 has 16 amino acids. The germline V gene has CDR1 LNHNV and CDR2 YYDKDF (reference sequence). V was cut by 4 bases and J by 0 bases, with 13 bases left in between. This chain's CDR3 is CATSKGGGDSGNTIYF. Here the CDR3 DNA reads TGTGCCACCAGCAAGGGAGGGGGGGACTCTGGAAACACCATATATTTT.

The V call is TRBV19, the J call TRBJ1-1; TRBD1 agrees at 8 bases. From germline, CDR1 is LNHDA and CDR2 SQIVND (reference sequence). The CDR3 has 15 amino acids. The V and J ends lost 6 bases and 6 bases, in that order; junction bases with no gene match: 12. This chain's CDR3 is CASRPGTGFSAEAFF. The CDR3 DNA sequence: TGTGCCAGTAGACCCGGGACAGGCTTTTCTGCTGAAGCTTTCTTT.

This chain connects TRBV18 to TRBJ1-1, with a tentative D call TRBD1 (6 bases). The CDR3 runs to 13 residues. V was cut by 2 bases and J by 11 bases, with 15 bases left in between. The germline V gene encodes CDR1 KGHSH and CDR2 LQKENI. CDR3 residues: CASSPETTGKAFF. The CDR3 DNA sequence: TGTGCCAGCTCACCAGAGACTACAGGGAAGGCTTTCTTT.

This chain uses TRBV25-1 with TRBJ1-2; D unresolved. V lost 3 bases to trimming and J lost 2 bases, with 7 bases between them. Germline V gene sequence: CDR1 MGHDK, CDR2 SYGVNS. The CDR3 length is 13 residues. CDR3 nucleotide sequence: TGTGCCAGCAGTGACCTGGGGAACTATGGCTACACCTTC. Its translation: CASSDLGNYGYTF.

V gene TRBV28 combines with J gene TRBJ2-7; D might be TRBD1 (6 bases). In germline, CDR1 is MDHEN, CDR2 SYDVKM. V lost 4 bases to trimming and J lost 0 bases, with 10 bases between them. This CDR3 is built from 14 residues. DNA for the CDR3: TGTGCCAGCAGTTCCGGGACACCCTCCTACGAGCAGTACTTC. It translates to CASSSGTPSYEQYF.

This clone was picked up a small number of times. This chain joins TRBV27 and TRBJ2-7; D is perhaps TRBD1 (6 bases). Germline-derived CDR1 and CDR2 are MNHEY and SMNVEV (reference sequence). The CDR3 covers 14 residues. The V gene lost 6 bases and the J gene lost 3 bases, with 15 bases spanning the gap. The chain's CDR3 is CASSLTIQGYEQYF. CDR3 DNA: TGTGCCAGCAGCTTAACCATACAGGGCTACGAGCAGTACTTC.

CDR3: CASSRQLANVLTF. CDR3 nucleotides: TGTGCCAGCAGCCGTCAGCTTGCCAACGTCCTGACTTTC. The genes are TRBV11-3 and TRBJ2-6; D gene ambiguous. This CDR3 has 13 residues. V gave up 5 bases and J gave up 7 bases, with 9 bases separating them. Germline V gene data show CDR1 as SGHNT and CDR2 as YENEEA. The full variable domain, its missing parts supplied by reference TRBV11-3 and TRBJ2-6, is EAGVVQSPRYKIIEKKQPVAFWCNPISGHNTLYWYLQNLGQGPELLIRYENEEAVDDSQLPKDRFSAERLKGVDSTLKIQPAELGDSAVYLCASSRQLANVLTFGAGSRLTVL.

The chain is built from TRBV5-1 and TRBJ2-1, with 11 bases matching TRBD2. The CDR3 has 18 amino acids. With 1 base clipped from V and 8 bases from J, the junction kept 14 bases outside the gene matches. Germline V lookup: CDR1 SGHRS, CDR2 YFSETQ. This chain's CDR3 is CASSLMQGHPLAGDEQFF. As DNA, the CDR3 is TGCGCCAGCAGCTTGATGCAGGGGCACCCACTAGCGGGAGATGAGCAGTTCTTC.

The J gene is TRBJ2-7, the V gene TRBV4-1; 13 nucleotides align to TRBD2. After removal of 1 base from V and 6 bases from J, the junction contained 12 bases not matched to a gene. The CDR3 has 18 amino acids. Germline V gives CDR1 MGHRA, CDR2 YSYEKL. The CDR3 here is CASSQGGLAGDWLAEQYF. The CDR3 nucleotides are TGCGCCAGCAGCCAAGGTGGACTAGCGGGAGACTGGCTAGCCGAGCAGTACTTC.

The chain employs TRBV21-1 and TRBJ1-5; no check of the table's D call, TRBD1, against the DNA was made. TRBV21-1 is a documented pseudogene. The CDR3 is 15 residues long. In nucleotides, the CDR3 is TGTGCCAGCAGCAAGAAGGACAGACAGCATCAGCCCCAGCATTTT. This translates into CASSKKDRQHQPQHF.

The CDR3 region is CASSRDPPSPNEKLFF. CDR3 DNA: TGTGCCAGCAGCCGCGATCCGCCGAGCCCTAATGAAAAACTGTTTTTT. V gene TRBV7-2 combines with J gene TRBJ1-4; no reliable D call. CDR3 length: 16 amino acids. Germline CDR1 reads SGHTA; CDR2 reads FQGNSA. Trimming cost V 5 bases and J 3 bases, with 16 bases left between them.

The chain employs TRBV12-3 or TRBV12-4 and TRBJ2-7, with D possibly matching TRBD1 (6 bases). Deletions cut 6 bases from V and 4 bases from J, with 10 bases between. The CDR3 has 12 amino acids. CDR3 protein: CASRLRGYEQYF. For the CDR3, the DNA is TGTGCCAGCAGGCTCAGGGGTTACGAGCAGTACTTC.

The chain couples TRBV9 to TRBJ1-5; D might be TRBD1 (5 bases). The CDR3 has 16 residues. Trimming left V 0 bases short and J 2 bases short, with 12 bases between. Germline assignment: CDR1 SGDLS and CDR2 YYNGEE. CDR3 DNA sequence: TGTGCCAGCAGCGTAGGTCCGGGGGGAGGCAATCAGCCCCAGCATTTT. This encodes CASSVGPGGGNQPQHF. Full variable domain (outside the CDR3, taken from reference TRBV9 and TRBJ1-5): DSGVTQTPKHLITATGQRVTLRCSPRSGDLSVYWYQQSLDQGLQFLIQYYNGEERAKGNILERFSAQQFPDLHSELNLSSLELGDSALYFCASSVGPGGGNQPQHFGDGTRLSIL.

V gene TRBV28 combines with J gene TRBJ2-7; D might be TRBD2 (6 bases). Per the germline V gene, CDR1 is MDHEN and CDR2 is SYDVKM. The CDR3 loop spans 14 amino acids. V was shortened by 1 base and J by 3 bases, with 10 bases between the two germline ends. DNA for the CDR3: TGTGCCAGCAGTTTATTTGGGGGGAGCTACGAGCAGTACTTC. As protein: CASSLFGGSYEQYF.

CDR3 DNA sequence: TGTGCCAGCAGCGTCGGACTAGCGTCCAATGAGCAGTTCTTC. It yields the protein CASSVGLASNEQFF. This chain connects TRBV9 to TRBJ2-1; TRBD2 matches at 9 bases. The CDR3 extends over 14 amino acids. V lost 2 bases, J lost 6 bases, and 3 bases stayed unmatched. In germline, CDR1 is SGDLS, CDR2 YYNGEE. The complete variable domain, with remaining parts taken from reference TRBV9 and TRBJ2-1, reads DSGVTQTPKHLITATGQRVTLRCSPRSGDLSVYWYQQSLDQGLQFLIQYYNGEERAKGNILERFSAQQFPDLHSELNLSSLELGDSALYFCASSVGLASNEQFFGPGTRLTVL.

About this clone itself: Distinct nucleotide sequences in the sample also encode this CDR3. The chain couples TRBV7-8 to TRBJ1-2; D unresolved. CDR3 length: 19 amino acids. Germline V CDR1 and CDR2: SGHVS, FQNEAQ. V was trimmed by 4 bases and J by 0 bases, leaving 24 bases between them. As DNA, the CDR3 is TGTGCCAGCAGCTCTAGAGAGGGAGACTCTCTCCAACCTAACTATGGCTACACCTTC. Residues: CASSSREGDSLQPNYGYTF. The full variable domain, with the rest looked up from reference TRBV7-8 and TRBJ1-2, is GAGVSQSPRYKVAKRGQDVALRCDPISGHVSLFWYQQALGQGPEFLTYFQNEAQLDKSGLPSDRFFAERPEGSVSTLKIQRTQQEDSAVYLCASSSREGDSLQPNYGYTFGSGTRLTVV.

The chain combines TRBV28 with TRBJ1-2, with D possibly being TRBD1 (5 bases). Trimming took off 3 bases at V and 2 bases at J, with 7 bases between the two ends. The CDR3 sequence is 13 residues long. Looked up from germline, CDR1 is MDHEN and CDR2 is SYDVKM. This CDR3 reads CASSLGLNYGYTF. The CDR3 region has the DNA TGTGCCAGCAGTTTGGGGCTAAACTATGGCTACACCTTC.

The chain combines TRBV12-5 with TRBJ1-5; TRBD1 might be the D (5 bases). This CDR3 has 17 residues. Trimming took off 7 bases at V and 6 bases at J, with 25 bases between the two ends. In germline, CDR1 is LGHNT, CDR2 FRNRAP. Here the CDR3 DNA reads TGTGCTAGTGCCTTGACTCCCGATGGGGCCATAGGTCAGCCCCAGCATTTT. It codes for CASALTPDGAIGQPQHF. Filled out from reference TRBV12-5 and TRBJ1-5, the complete variable domain reads DARVTQTPRHKVTEMGQEVTMRCQPILGHNTVFWYRQTMMQGLELLAYFRNRAPLDDSGMPKDRFSAEMPDATLATLKIQPSEPRDSAVYFCASALTPDGAIGQPQHFGDGTRLSIL.